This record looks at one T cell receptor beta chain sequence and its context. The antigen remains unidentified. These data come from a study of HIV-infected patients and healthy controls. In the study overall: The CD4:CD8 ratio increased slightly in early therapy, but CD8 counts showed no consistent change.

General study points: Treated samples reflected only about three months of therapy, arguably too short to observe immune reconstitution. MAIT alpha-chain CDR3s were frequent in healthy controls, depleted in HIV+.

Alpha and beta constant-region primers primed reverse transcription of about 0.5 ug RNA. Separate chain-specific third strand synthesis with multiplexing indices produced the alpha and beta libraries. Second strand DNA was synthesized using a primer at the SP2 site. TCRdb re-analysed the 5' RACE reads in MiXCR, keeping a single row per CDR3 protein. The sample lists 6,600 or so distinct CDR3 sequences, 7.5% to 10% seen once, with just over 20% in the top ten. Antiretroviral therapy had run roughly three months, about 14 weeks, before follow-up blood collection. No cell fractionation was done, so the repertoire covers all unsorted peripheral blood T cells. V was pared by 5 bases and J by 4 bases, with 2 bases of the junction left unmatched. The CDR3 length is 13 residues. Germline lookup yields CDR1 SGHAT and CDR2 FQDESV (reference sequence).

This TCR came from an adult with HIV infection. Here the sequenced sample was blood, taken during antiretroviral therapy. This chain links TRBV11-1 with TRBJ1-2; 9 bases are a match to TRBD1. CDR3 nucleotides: TGTGCCAGCAGCCTGGACAGGGGCTATGGCTACACCTTC. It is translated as CASSLDRGYGYTF.